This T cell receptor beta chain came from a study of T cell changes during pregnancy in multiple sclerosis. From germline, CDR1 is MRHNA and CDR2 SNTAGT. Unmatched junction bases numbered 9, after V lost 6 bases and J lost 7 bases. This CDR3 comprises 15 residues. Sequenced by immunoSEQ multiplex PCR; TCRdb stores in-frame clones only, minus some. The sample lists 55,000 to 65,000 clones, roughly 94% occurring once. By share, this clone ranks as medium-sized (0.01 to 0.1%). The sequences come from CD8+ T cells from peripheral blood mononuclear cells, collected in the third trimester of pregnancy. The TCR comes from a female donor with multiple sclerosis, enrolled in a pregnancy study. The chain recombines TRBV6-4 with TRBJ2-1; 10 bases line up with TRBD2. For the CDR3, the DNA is TGTGCCAGCAGCTTTACTAGCGGGAAGGGGAATGAGCAGTTCTTC. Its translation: CASSFTSGKGNEQFF.